A single sample is the source of the 8 T cell receptor beta chains below, sequenced in a study of identical twins. TCRdb redid the calling of the 5' RACE reads with MiXCR, one entry per CDR3 protein. The sample includes 500,000 to 600,000 distinct CDR3 sequences, roughly 21% of them seen just once. The same sample was also used in a study of T cells expressing NK-cell markers.

Sequencing input: CD4+ T cells sorted from blood. The receptors were gathered from a woman aged 18-30 years in good health.

This clonotype occurred a few times. The chain carries TRBV5-6 and TRBJ2-3; 11 positions match TRBD1. There are 13 residues in the CDR3. The germline gives CDR1 SGHDT, CDR2 YYEEEE. The CDR3 here is CAYRDRGKDTQYF. In nucleotides, the CDR3 is TGTGCGTACCGGGACAGGGGGAAGGATACGCAGTATTTT.

The sample holds a few counts of this clonotype. The gene calls are TRBV20-1 and TRBJ2-2; 7 positions match TRBD2. With V trimmed by 3 bases and J by 4 bases, 5 bases remained unmatched. CDR1 is DFQATT and CDR2 is SNEGSKA in the germline V gene (reference sequence). The CDR3 covers 14 residues. The CDR3 is CSASRGVGTGELFF. The CDR3 nucleotides read TGCAGTGCTAGCCGGGGGGTGGGCACCGGGGAGCTGTTTTTT.

This clonotype was picked up one time. The J gene is TRBJ2-7, the V gene TRBV20-1; weak D call: TRBD1 (7 bases). This CDR3 spans 13 amino acids. Germline values: CDR1 DFQATT, CDR2 SNEGSKA (reference sequence). Trimming pared 3 bases from V and 5 bases from J, leaving 14 bases between. The CDR3 region has the DNA TGCAGTGCTAGTCAGGGGGGCCCAAACGAGCAGTACTTC. It translates to CSASQGGPNEQYF.

The rearrangement uses TRBV15 and TRBJ2-1; TRBD2 agrees at 8 bases. The trim removed 3 bases at V and 5 bases at J, leaving 3 bases unmatched. The germline gives CDR1 LNHNV, CDR2 YYDKDF (reference sequence). The CDR3 is made up of 14 amino acids. The CDR3 region is CATSRGLDHNEQFF. For the CDR3, the DNA is TGTGCCACCAGCAGGGGACTAGACCACAATGAGCAGTTCTTC.

The chain links TRBV20-1 to TRBJ1-5; tentative D call: TRBD1 (6 bases). There are 15 residues in the CDR3. Trimming pared 3 bases from V and 2 bases from J, leaving 14 bases between. CDR1 is DFQATT and CDR2 is SNEGSKA in the germline V gene (reference sequence). This chain's CDR3 is CSASLGGWGNQPQHF. Written as DNA, the CDR3 is TGCAGTGCTAGCCTAGGGGGTTGGGGCAATCAGCCCCAGCATTTT.

The chain employs TRBV7-2 and TRBJ2-3; 9 nucleotides align to TRBD1. Trimming cost V 6 bases and J 4 bases; bases outside gene matches: 8. The CDR3 extends over 15 amino acids. Germline V gives CDR1 SGHTA, CDR2 FQGNSA. CDR3 amino acids: CASRGQGLGADTQYF. CDR3 sequence (DNA): TGTGCCAGCAGGGGACAGGGCCTGGGGGCAGATACGCAGTATTTT.

The V and J genes are TRBV19 and TRBJ2-1, with TRBD2 matching over 15 bases. Germline V gene lookup returns CDR1 LNHDA and CDR2 SQIVND (reference sequence). V lost 7 bases to trimming and J lost 15 bases; unmatched junction nucleotides: 7. The CDR3 is 13 residues long. CDR3 amino acids: CASIGLAGGGRFF. Here the CDR3 DNA reads TGTGCCAGTATAGGACTAGCGGGAGGGGGGAGGTTCTTC. The full variable domain, completed using reference TRBV19 and TRBJ2-1, is DGGITQSPKYLFRKEGQNVTLSCEQNLNHDAMYWYRQDPGQGLRLIYYSQIVNDFQKGDIAEGYSVSREKKESFPLTVTSAQKNPTAFYLCASIGLAGGGRFFGPGTRLTVL.

J is TRBJ2-2 and V is TRBV12-3 or TRBV12-4, with unresolved D. This CDR3 is 12 amino acids long. V lost 5 bases to trimming and J lost 7 bases, with 8 bases between them. The CDR3 sequence is CASSDRFGELFF. CDR3 sequence (DNA): TGTGCCAGCAGTGACCGGTTCGGGGAGCTGTTTTTT.